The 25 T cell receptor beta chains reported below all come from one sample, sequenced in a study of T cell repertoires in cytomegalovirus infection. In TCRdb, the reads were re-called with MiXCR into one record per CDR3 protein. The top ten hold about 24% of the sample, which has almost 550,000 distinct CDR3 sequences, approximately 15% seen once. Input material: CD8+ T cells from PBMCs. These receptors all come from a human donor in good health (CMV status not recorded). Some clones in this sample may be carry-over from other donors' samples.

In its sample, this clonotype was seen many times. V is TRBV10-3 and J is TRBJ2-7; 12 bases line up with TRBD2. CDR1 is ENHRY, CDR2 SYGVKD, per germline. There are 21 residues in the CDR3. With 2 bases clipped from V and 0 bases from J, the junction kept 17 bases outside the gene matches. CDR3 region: CAISERREMASGGGSSYEQYF. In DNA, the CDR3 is TGTGCCATCAGTGAGAGGAGAGAAATGGCTAGCGGGGGGGGAAGCTCCTACGAGCAGTACTTC.

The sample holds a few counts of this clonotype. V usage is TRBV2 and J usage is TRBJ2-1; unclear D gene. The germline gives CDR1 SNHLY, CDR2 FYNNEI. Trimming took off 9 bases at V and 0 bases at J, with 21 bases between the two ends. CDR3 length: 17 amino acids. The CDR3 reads CARSEVAEPSSYNEQFF. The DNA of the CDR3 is TGTGCCAGAAGCGAGGTTGCGGAACCCAGCTCCTACAATGAGCAGTTCTTC.

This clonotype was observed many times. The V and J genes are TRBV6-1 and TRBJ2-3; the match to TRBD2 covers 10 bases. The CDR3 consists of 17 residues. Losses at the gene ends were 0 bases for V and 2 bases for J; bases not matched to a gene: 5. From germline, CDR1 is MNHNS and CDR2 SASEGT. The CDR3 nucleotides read TGTGCCAGCAGTGAAGCTGGACTAGCGGCATTCACAGATACGCAGTATTTT. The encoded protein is CASSEAGLAAFTDTQYF.

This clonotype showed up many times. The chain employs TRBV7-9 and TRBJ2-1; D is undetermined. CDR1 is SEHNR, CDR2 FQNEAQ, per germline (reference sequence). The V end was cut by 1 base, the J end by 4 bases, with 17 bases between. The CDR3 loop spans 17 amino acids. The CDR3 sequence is CASSLVFVLASYNEQFF. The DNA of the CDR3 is TGTGCCAGCAGCTTAGTTTTCGTCCTGGCCAGTTACAATGAGCAGTTCTTC. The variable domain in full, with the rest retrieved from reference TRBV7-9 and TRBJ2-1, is DTGVSQNPRHKITKRGQNVTFRCDPISEHNRLYWYRQTLGQGPEFLTYFQNEAQLEKSRLLSDRFSAERPKGSFSTLEIQRTEQGDSAMYLCASSLVFVLASYNEQFFGPGTRLTVL.

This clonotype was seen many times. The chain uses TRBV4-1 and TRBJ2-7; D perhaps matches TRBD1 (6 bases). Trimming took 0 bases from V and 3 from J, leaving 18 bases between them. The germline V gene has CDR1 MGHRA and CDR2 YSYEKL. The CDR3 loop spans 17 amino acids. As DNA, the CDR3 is TGCGCCAGCAGCCAAGATGAGGTCCGGGACATCCTCTACGAGCAGTACTTC. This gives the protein CASSQDEVRDILYEQYF.

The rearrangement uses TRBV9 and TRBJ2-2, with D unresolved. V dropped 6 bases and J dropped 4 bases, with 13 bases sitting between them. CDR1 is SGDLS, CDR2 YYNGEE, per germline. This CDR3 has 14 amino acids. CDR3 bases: TGTGCCAGCACCCCGGCCTCGGGCACCGGGGAGCTGTTTTTT. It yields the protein CASTPASGTGELFF. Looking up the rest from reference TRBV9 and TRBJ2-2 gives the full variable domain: DSGVTQTPKHLITATGQRVTLRCSPRSGDLSVYWYQQSLDQGLQFLIQYYNGEERAKGNILERFSAQQFPDLHSELNLSSLELGDSALYFCASTPASGTGELFFGEGSRLTVL.

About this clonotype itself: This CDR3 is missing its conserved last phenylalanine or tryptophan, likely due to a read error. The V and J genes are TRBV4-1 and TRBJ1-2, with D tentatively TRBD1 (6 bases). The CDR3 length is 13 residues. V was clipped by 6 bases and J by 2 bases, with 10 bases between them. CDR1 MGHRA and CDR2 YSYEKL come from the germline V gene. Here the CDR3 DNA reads TGCGCCAGCAGGCAAACAGGGAACTATGGCTACACCTTA. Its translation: CASRQTGNYGYTL.

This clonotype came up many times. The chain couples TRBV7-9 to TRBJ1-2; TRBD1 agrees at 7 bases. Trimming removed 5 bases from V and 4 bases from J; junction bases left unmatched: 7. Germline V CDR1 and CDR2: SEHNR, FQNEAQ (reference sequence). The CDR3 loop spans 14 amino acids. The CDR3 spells CASSPRTGFYGYTF. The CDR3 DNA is TGTGCCAGCAGCCCCCGGACAGGCTTCTATGGCTACACCTTC.

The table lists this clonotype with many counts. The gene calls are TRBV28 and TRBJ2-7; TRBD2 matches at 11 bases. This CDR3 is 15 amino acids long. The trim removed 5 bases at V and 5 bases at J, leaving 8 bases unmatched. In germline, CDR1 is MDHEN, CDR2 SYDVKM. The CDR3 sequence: CASSPQLAGVDEQYF. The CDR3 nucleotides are TGTGCCAGCAGTCCACAACTAGCGGGAGTTGACGAGCAGTACTTC. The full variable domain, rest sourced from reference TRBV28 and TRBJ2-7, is DVKVTQSSRYLVKRTGEKVFLECVQDMDHENMFWYRQDPGLGLRLIYFSYDVKMKEKGDIPEGYSVSREKKERFSLILESASTNQTSMYLCASSPQLAGVDEQYFGPGTRLTVT.

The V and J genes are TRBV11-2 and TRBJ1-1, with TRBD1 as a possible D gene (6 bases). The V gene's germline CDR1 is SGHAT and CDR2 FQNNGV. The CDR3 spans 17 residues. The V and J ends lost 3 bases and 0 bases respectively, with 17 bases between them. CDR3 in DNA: TGTGCCAGCAGCTTGCAGCGGGGGCTCATCTTGAACACTGAAGCTTTCTTT. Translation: CASSLQRGLILNTEAFF.

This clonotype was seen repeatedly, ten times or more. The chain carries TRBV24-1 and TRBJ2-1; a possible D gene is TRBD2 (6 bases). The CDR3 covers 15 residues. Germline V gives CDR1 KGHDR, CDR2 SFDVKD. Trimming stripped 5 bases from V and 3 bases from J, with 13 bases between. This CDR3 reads CATSVAGTVYNEQFF. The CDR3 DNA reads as TGTGCCACCAGTGTTGCAGGGACTGTCTACAATGAGCAGTTCTTC.

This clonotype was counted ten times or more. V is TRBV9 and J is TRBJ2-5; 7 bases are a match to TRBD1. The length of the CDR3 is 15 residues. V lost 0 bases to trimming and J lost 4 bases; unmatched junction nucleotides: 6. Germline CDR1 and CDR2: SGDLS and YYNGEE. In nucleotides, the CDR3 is TGTGCCAGCAGCGTAGAGGGACAGAAGAGAGAGACCCAGTACTTC. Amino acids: CASSVEGQKRETQYF.

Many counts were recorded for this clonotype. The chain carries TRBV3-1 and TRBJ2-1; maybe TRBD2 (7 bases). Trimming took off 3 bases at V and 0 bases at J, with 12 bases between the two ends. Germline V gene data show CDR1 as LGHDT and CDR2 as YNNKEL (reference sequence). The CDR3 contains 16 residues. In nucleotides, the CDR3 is TGTGCCAGCAGCCACCCGAGGGGGGGCTCCTACAATGAGCAGTTCTTC. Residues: CASSHPRGGSYNEQFF.

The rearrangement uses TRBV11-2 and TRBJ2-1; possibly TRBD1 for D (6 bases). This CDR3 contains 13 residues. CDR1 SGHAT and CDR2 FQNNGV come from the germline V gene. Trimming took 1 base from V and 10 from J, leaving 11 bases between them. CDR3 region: CASSLVGAEEQFF. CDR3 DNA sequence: TGTGCCAGCAGCTTAGTGGGGGCAGAGGAGCAGTTCTTC.

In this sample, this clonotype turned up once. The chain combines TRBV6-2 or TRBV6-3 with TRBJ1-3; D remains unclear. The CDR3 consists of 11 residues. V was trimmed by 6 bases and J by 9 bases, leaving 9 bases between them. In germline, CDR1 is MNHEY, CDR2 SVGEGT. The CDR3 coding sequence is TGTGCCAGCAGGTCGAGGATCACCATATATTTT. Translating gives CASRSRITIYF.

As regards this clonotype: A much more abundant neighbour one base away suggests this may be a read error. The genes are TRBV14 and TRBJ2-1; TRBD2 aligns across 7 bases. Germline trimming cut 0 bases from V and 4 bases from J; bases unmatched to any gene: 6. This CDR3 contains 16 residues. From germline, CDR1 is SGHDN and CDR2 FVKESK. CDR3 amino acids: CASSQDRSGVYNEQFF. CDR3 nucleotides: TGTGCCAGCAGCCAAGACAGGAGCGGGGTGTACAATGAGCAGTTCTTC.

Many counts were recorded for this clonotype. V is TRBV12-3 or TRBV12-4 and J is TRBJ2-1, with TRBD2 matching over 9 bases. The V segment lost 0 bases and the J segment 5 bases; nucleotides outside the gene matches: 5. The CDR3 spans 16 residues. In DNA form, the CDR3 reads TGTGCCAGCAGTTTAGCGCCAGCGGGGGGTAACAATGAGCAGTTCTTC. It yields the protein CASSLAPAGGNNEQFF.

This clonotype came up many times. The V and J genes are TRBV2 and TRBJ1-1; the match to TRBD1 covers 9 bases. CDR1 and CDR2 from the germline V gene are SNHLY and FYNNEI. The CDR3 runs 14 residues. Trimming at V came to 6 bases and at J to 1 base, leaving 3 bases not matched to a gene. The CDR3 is CASREDRGNTEAFF. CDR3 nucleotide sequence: TGTGCCAGCAGGGAGGACAGGGGGAACACTGAAGCTTTCTTT.

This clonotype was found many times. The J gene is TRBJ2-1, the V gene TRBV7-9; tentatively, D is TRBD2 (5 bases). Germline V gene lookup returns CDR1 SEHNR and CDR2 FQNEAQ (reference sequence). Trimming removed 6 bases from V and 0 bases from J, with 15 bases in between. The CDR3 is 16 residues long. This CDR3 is CASSPDGGGSYNEQFF. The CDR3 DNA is TGTGCCAGCAGTCCGGACGGAGGAGGCTCCTACAATGAGCAGTTCTTC.

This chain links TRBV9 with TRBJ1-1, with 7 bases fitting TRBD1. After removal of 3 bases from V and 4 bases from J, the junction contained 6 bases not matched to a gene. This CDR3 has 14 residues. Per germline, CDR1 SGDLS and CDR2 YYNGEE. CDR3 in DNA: TGTGCCAGCAGCGCCTCAAACAGGGGCACTGAAGCTTTCTTT. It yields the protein CASSASNRGTEAFF.

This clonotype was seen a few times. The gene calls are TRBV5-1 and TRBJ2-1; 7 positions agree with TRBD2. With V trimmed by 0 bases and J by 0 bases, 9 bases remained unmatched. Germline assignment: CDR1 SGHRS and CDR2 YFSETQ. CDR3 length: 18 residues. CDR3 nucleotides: TGCGCCAGCAGCTTGGTATGGTTGGGGAGGGACTCCTACAATGAGCAGTTCTTC. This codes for CASSLVWLGRDSYNEQFF.

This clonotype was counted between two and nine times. CDR3 loop: CASSLSSASYEQYF. CDR3 bases: TGTGCCAGCAGTTTATCGTCGGCCTCCTACGAGCAGTACTTC. V usage is TRBV27 and J usage is TRBJ2-7; the D is unclear. CDR3 length equals 14 residues. CDR1 and CDR2 (germline): MNHEY, SMNVEV (reference sequence). V lost 0 bases and J lost 0, with 6 bases in between.

CDR3 loop: CASSYALAELFF. CDR3 DNA: TGTGCCAGCAGTTACGCTCTTGCGGAGCTGTTTTTT. The rearrangement links TRBV6-2 or TRBV6-3 to TRBJ2-2, with D uncertain. There are 12 residues in the CDR3. Between the trimmed V and J ends, which lost 2 bases and 10 bases, there was a span of 8 bases. Germline assignment: CDR1 MNHEY and CDR2 SVGEGT.

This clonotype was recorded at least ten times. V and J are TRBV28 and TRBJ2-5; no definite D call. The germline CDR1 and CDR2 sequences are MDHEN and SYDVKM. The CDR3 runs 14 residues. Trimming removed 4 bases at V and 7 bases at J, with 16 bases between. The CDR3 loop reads CASSSTGLVVTQYF. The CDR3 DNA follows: TGTGCCAGCAGTTCGACGGGCCTGGTGGTGACCCAGTACTTC.

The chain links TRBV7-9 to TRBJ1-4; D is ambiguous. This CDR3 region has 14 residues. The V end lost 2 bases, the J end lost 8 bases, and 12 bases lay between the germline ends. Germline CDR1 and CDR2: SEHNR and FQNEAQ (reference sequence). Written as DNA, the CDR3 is TGTGCCAGCAGCTTAACGGTCGCAAGAGAAAAACTGTTTTTT. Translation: CASSLTVAREKLFF.